These 18 T cell receptor beta chains were all obtained from the same sample, sequenced in a study of technical replicates of blood from several donors. The method was immunoSEQ multiplex PCR; TCRdb's version includes in-frame clones alone and lacks a portion of them. The table lists approximately 12,000 clones, roughly 93% of them singletons. Material: PBMCs. The receptors here all came from a human donor in good health.

The J gene is TRBJ2-1, the V gene TRBV4-2; the match to TRBD2 covers 7 bases. V lost 0 bases and J lost 15; bases outside the gene matches: 11. This CDR3 region has 14 residues. Per the germline V gene, CDR1 is LGHNA and CDR2 is YNFKEQ. Here the CDR3 DNA reads TGTGCCAGCAGCCAAGAGGCGACTAGCCCCCGCGCGTTCTTC. As protein: CASSQEATSPRAFF.

This clone was recorded once. This chain links TRBV6-1 with TRBJ1-3; 8 nucleotides agree with TRBD1. The V segment lost 3 bases and the J segment 7 bases; nucleotides outside the gene matches: 8. The CDR3 runs 15 residues. Germline CDR1 reads MNHNS; CDR2 reads SASEGT. In DNA, the CDR3 is TGTGCCAGCAGTGAGTCGGACAGGGAGGTTAACACCATATATTTT. This codes for CASSESDREVNTIYF.

The V gene is TRBV6-5, the J gene TRBJ2-7, with 7 bases that match TRBD1. The CDR3 has 14 residues. V was pared by 6 bases and J by 4 bases, with 9 bases of the junction left unmatched. Germline-derived CDR1 and CDR2 are MNHEY and SVGAGI. The CDR3 here is CASSLSKGAYEQYF. The CDR3 DNA reads as TGTGCCAGCAGCCTGTCTAAGGGGGCGTACGAGCAGTACTTC.

This sequence joins TRBV15 and TRBJ2-5, with 10 bases matching TRBD1. Germline CDR1 and CDR2: LNHNV and YYDKDF (reference sequence). The CDR3 runs 16 residues. The V gene end was trimmed by 0 bases and the J gene end by 4 bases; junction bases not matched to a gene: 5. The CDR3 nucleotides read TGTGCCACCAGCAGAGATAGGGGACAGGGGCGAGAGACCCAGTACTTC. It encodes CATSRDRGQGRETQYF.

The V call is TRBV6-1, the J call TRBJ2-1; D uncertain. The V end was cut by 4 bases, the J end by 4 bases, with 14 bases between. The CDR3 contains 15 residues. Germline CDR1 and CDR2: MNHNS and SASEGT. In nucleotides, the CDR3 is TGTGCCAGCAGTGGCGAATTTATTATTTACAATGAGCAGTTCTTC. It codes for CASSGEFIIYNEQFF.

The chain carries TRBV28 and TRBJ1-1; no clear D. Trimming removed 5 bases from V and 12 bases from J, with 13 bases in between. Germline V lookup: CDR1 MDHEN, CDR2 SYDVKM. The CDR3 sequence is 11 residues long. The CDR3 region has the DNA TGTGCCAGCAGTCGCGGCAGTTGGTCTTTCTTT. It is translated as CASSRGSWSFF. Full variable domain (remainder filled in from reference TRBV28 and TRBJ1-1): DVKVTQSSRYLVKRTGEKVFLECVQDMDHENMFWYRQDPGLGLRLIYFSYDVKMKEKGDIPEGYSVSREKKERFSLILESASTNQTSMYLCASSRGSWSFFGQGTRLTVV.

The genes are TRBV29-1 and TRBJ2-7, with 8 bases fitting TRBD2. The junction had 12 bases not matched to a gene; V was cut back by 5 bases and J by 3 bases. CDR1 and CDR2 from the germline V gene are SQVTM and ANQGSEA. CDR3 size: 15 residues. The CDR3 loop is CSVLSGREAVYEQYF. CDR3 bases: TGCAGCGTTCTATCAGGGCGGGAGGCGGTCTACGAGCAGTACTTC.

The chain couples TRBV30 to TRBJ2-5; possibly TRBD2 for D (5 bases). Trimming left V 3 bases short and J 5 bases short, with 28 bases between. The CDR3 runs 18 residues. Germline lookup yields CDR1 GTSNPN and CDR2 SVGIG (reference sequence). CDR3 bases: TGTGCCTGGAGCCCCCCCCGGGGTGGGCCTACAGCGTATGAGACCCAGTACTTC. Translating gives CAWSPPRGGPTAYETQYF.

This sequence joins TRBV27 and TRBJ1-1, with TRBD1 as a possible D gene (6 bases). Germline CDR1 MNHEY, CDR2 SMNVEV (reference sequence). V shed 3 bases and J shed 3 bases, with 11 bases lying between them. The CDR3 runs 14 residues. Written as DNA, the CDR3 is TGTGCCAGCAGTTTTGGGGGGGCTCACACTGAAGCTTTCTTT. It encodes CASSFGGAHTEAFF.

CDR3 sequence reads: CASRTGNYGYTF. The CDR3 nucleotides are TGTGCCAGCAGGACAGGGAACTATGGCTACACCTTC. The chain recombines TRBV28 with TRBJ1-2; 7 nucleotides align to TRBD1. Per germline, CDR1 MDHEN and CDR2 SYDVKM. V was pared by 6 bases and J by 2 bases, with 0 bases of the junction left unmatched. The CDR3 loop spans 12 amino acids.

This chain's CDR3 is CASSLGDKETQYF. CDR3 nucleotide sequence: TGTGCCAGCTCACTAGGGGACAAAGAGACCCAGTACTTC. This sequence joins TRBV18 and TRBJ2-5; possible D gene TRBD1, 6 bases. This CDR3 comprises 13 residues. CDR1 and CDR2 from the germline V gene are KGHSH and LQKENI. Trimming stripped 4 bases from V and 3 bases from J, with 9 bases between.

The chain carries TRBV19 and TRBJ2-7; TRBD1 is a possible D gene (6 bases). The CDR3 extends over 14 amino acids. Trimming shortened V by 3 bases and J by 4 bases, and 13 bases separated the two germline ends. The germline V gene has CDR1 LNHDA and CDR2 SQIVND (reference sequence). CDR3 in amino acids: CASSMGQGPYEQYF. The CDR3, as DNA: TGTGCCAGTAGTATGGGGCAGGGGCCGTACGAGCAGTACTTC.

The chain has TRBV5-1 and TRBJ2-1; 12 bases map to TRBD2. CDR3 length equals 15 residues. Germline CDR1 is SGHRS and CDR2 is YFSETQ. Unmatched junction bases numbered 5, after V lost 0 bases and J lost 10 bases. CDR3 DNA: TGCGCCAGCAGCTTGGGACTAGCGGGGGCTGGGGAGCAGTTCTTC. The encoded protein is CASSLGLAGAGEQFF.

The rearrangement links TRBV6-5 to TRBJ2-1, with a possible D match to TRBD2 (5 bases). The V gene lost 2 bases and the J gene lost 2 bases, with 7 bases spanning the gap. The CDR3 extends over 14 amino acids. Germline values: CDR1 MNHEY, CDR2 SVGAGI. The CDR3 loop reads CASSYLAPYNEQFF. The CDR3 nucleotides are TGTGCCAGCAGTTACCTAGCACCCTACAATGAGCAGTTCTTC.

The V gene is TRBV5-1, the J gene TRBJ2-2; D is perhaps TRBD1 (6 bases). CDR3 length: 14 amino acids. CDR1 SGHRS and CDR2 YFSETQ come from the germline V gene. V gave up 4 bases and J gave up 10 bases, with 17 bases separating them. The DNA of the CDR3 is TGCGCCAGCAGCCTCTCGCGACAGGAGAAGGAGCTGTTTTTT. It codes for CASSLSRQEKELFF.

This clone occurred once. Written as DNA, the CDR3 is TGTGCCGGAACGAAGGGGCGGGATATCACAGATACGCAGTATTTT. Protein product: CAGTKGRDITDTQYF. The chain carries TRBV28 and TRBJ2-3; the D gene is possibly TRBD2 (6 bases). V lost 11 bases, J lost 2 bases, and 20 bases lay in between. This CDR3 has 15 amino acids. From germline, CDR1 is MDHEN and CDR2 SYDVKM.

This clone was recorded once. The chain recombines TRBV18 with TRBJ1-1; 7 positions match TRBD1. With V trimmed by 2 bases and J by 3 bases, 6 bases remained unmatched. The CDR3 sequence is 15 residues long. Germline V gene lookup returns CDR1 KGHSH and CDR2 LQKENI. CDR3 loop: CASSPTGARDTEAFF. CDR3 nucleotide sequence: TGTGCCAGCTCACCAACAGGGGCGCGGGACACTGAAGCTTTCTTT.

This chain connects TRBV6-6 to TRBJ1-2, with D perhaps matching TRBD1 (5 bases). The V gene's germline CDR1 is MNHNY and CDR2 SVGAGI (reference sequence). This CDR3 is built from 13 residues. The ends were cut back, 6 bases at V and 5 bases at J, with 13 bases in the middle. CDR3: CASRADSIYGYTF. The DNA of the CDR3 is TGTGCCAGCAGGGCCGACAGTATATATGGCTACACCTTC.